The TCR beta chain described here comes from a study of spatial heterogeneity in lung cancer. Study-level points and caveats: Tumor mutation count correlated with how many alpha and beta TCRs expanded intratumorally.

Regarding time point: sample taken at primary tumor resection. Frozen PBMC, nontumor lung or tumor provided whole RNA, which was sequenced unsorted. The length of the CDR3 is 14 residues. Germline V lookup: CDR1 MNHNY, CDR2 SVGAGI (reference sequence). V was trimmed by 6 bases and J by 2 bases, leaving 13 bases between them. TCRdb reprocessed the 5' RACE reads with MiXCR, giving one entry per CDR3 protein. The repertoire consists of about 3,500 distinct CDR3 sequences, with roughly 5% occurring once and the leading ten covering roughly 32%. This clonotype is medium-sized in the sample. Antigen unknown. Found in a library prepared for alpha chains, this beta chain is an off-target read, and its abundance has little meaning.

The chain uses TRBV6-6 and TRBJ2-5; a possible D gene is TRBD2 (5 bases). Sequenced material: lung tumor tissue, taken at surgery. The clonotype originates from a female donor with early-stage non-small cell lung cancer. CDR3 protein: CASSPTGKQETQYF. Written as DNA, the CDR3 is TGTGCCAGCAGCCCCACCGGGAAACAAGAGACCCAGTACTTC.